Below, one T cell receptor beta chain is given with its context. Its antigen remains unknown. The data are from a study of cytomegalovirus exposure and HLA in healthy donors. Overall study context: Of about 390 genotyped donors, about 80% grouped in the Caucasian-associated ancestry cluster. Points from the study as a whole: For cytomegalovirus status, the classifier reportedly gave diagnoses with high specificity and sensitivity. A later analysis found that most CMV-associated TCR beta chains appeared HLA-restricted. Later findings reportedly placed an Asian-associated ancestry cluster below the 666-donor mean for N-insertions.

The PCR made use of 60 Vbeta and 13 Jbeta primers. Profiled with immunoSEQ multiplex PCR; TCRdb holds only in-frame clones, not every one. This table has 120,000 or so clones, 65% to 80% appearing once. Germline-derived CDR1 and CDR2 are MGHRA and YSYEKL. V lost 4 bases to trimming and J lost 5 bases; unmatched junction nucleotides: 4. The CDR3 contains 15 residues. The specimen was PBMCs. The TCR was taken from a human donor in good health. The chain combines TRBV4-1 with TRBJ2-2; TRBD1 aligns across 10 bases. CDR3 in amino acids: CASSLGQGYTGELFF. As DNA, the CDR3 is TGCGCCAGCAGCCTGGGACAGGGGTATACCGGGGAGCTGTTTTTT.